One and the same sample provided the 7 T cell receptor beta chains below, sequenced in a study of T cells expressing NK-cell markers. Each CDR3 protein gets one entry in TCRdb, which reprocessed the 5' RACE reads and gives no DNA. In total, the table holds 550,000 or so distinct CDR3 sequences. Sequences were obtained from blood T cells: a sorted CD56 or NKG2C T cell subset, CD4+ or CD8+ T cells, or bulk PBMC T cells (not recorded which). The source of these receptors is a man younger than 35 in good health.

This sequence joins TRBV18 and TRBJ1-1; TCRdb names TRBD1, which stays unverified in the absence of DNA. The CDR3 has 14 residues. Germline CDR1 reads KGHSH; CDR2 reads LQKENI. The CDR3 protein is CASSLRGYIPEAFF. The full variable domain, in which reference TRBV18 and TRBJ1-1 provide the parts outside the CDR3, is NAGVMQNPRHLVRRRGQEARLRCSPMKGHSHVYWYRQLPEEGLKFMVYLQKENIIDESGMPKERFSAEFPKEGPSILRIQQVVRGDSAAYFCASSLRGYIPEAFFGQGTRLTVV.

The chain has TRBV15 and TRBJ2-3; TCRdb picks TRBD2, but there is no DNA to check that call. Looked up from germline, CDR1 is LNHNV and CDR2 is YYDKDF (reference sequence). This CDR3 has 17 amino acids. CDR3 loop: CATSRGEAGFGTDTQYF.

The CDR3: CSARDGTSGRLETQYF. The chain combines TRBV20-1 with TRBJ2-5; TCRdb calls TRBD2, which cannot be checked without DNA. CDR3 size: 16 residues. The V gene's germline CDR1 is DFQATT and CDR2 SNEGSKA (reference sequence).

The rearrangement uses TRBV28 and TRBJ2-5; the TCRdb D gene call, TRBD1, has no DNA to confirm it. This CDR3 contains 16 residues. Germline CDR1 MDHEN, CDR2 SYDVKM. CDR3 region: CASSPRGGGYGETQYF.

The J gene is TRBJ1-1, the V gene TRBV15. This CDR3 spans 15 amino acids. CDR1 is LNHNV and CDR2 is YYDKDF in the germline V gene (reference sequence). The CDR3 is CATSREVGIGTEAFF. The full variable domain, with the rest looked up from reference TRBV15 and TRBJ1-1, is DAMVIQNPRYQVTQFGKPVTLSCSQTLNHNVMYWYQQKSSQAPKLLFHYYDKDFNNEADTPDNFQSRRPNTSFCFLDIRSPGLGDTAMYLCATSREVGIGTEAFFGQGTRLTVV.

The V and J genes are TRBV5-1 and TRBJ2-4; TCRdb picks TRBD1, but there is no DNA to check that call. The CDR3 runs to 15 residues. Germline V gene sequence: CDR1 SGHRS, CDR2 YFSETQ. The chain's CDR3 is CASSATGQAKNIQYF.

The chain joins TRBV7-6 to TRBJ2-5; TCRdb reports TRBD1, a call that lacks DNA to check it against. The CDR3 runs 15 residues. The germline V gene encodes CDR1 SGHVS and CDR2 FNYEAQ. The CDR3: CASSLPTGEQETQYF.